These T cell receptor beta chains were read from a single sample in a study of cytomegalovirus exposure and HLA in healthy donors. The method was immunoSEQ multiplex PCR; TCRdb's version includes in-frame clones alone and lacks a portion of them. The table lists 250,000 to 350,000 clones, about nine tenths of them singletons. Sequenced: PBMCs. The receptors were gathered from a middle-aged man in good health and CMV-seropositive. CDR3s include the opening cysteine and the closing phenylalanine or tryptophan. The D gene is left open where the match is weak. Where a row states a size, it is once, few, many or the class of an expanded clone; other rows omit it.

d_call: TRBD2; j_call: TRBJ2-3; v_call: TRBV7-3; clone_size: NA; cdr3_nt: TGTGCCAGCAGCTTAACGGTAGCGGGTTCTAGCACAGATACGCAGTATTTT; cdr3_aa: CASSLTVAGSSTDTQYF
d_call: TRBD2; j_call: TRBJ2-1; v_call: TRBV6-5; clone_size: NA; cdr3_nt: TGTGCCAGCAGTTACAGGGCGGGAGGGTACAATGAGCAGTTCTTC; cdr3_aa: CASSYRAGGYNEQFF
d_call: NA; j_call: TRBJ2-7; v_call: TRBV7-3; clone_size: NA; cdr3_nt: TGTGCCAGCAGCCCCGGCGGAGAGTCGTCCTACGAGCAGTACTTC; cdr3_aa: CASSPGGESSYEQYF
d_call: NA; j_call: TRBJ2-7; v_call: TRBV18; clone_size: NA; cdr3_nt: TGTGCCAGCTCACCACGTAATCTAGCCCATTCCTACGAGCAGTACTTC; cdr3_aa: CASSPRNLAHSYEQYF
d_call: NA; j_call: TRBJ1-2; v_call: TRBV28; clone_size: NA; cdr3_nt: TGTGCCAGCAGTCCCCCTGCGTATAGCTATGGCTACACCTTC; cdr3_aa: CASSPPAYSYGYTF
d_call: TRBD1; j_call: TRBJ1-6; v_call: TRBV18; clone_size: NA; cdr3_nt: TGTGCCAGCTCACGTGAGATGGGGACAGCTGATAATTCACCCCTCCACTTT; cdr3_aa: CASSREMGTADNSPLHF
d_call: TRBD2; j_call: TRBJ2-5; v_call: TRBV10-3; clone_size: NA; cdr3_nt: TGTGCCATCAGTGAGTCGACTAGCGGGAGTGGGGAGACCCAGTACTTC; cdr3_aa: CAISESTSGSGETQYF
d_call: NA; j_call: TRBJ2-7; v_call: TRBV6-5; clone_size: NA; cdr3_nt: TGTGCCAGCAGAAGGACAAGGAGCTACGAGCAGTACTTC; cdr3_aa: CASRRTRSYEQYF
d_call: NA; j_call: TRBJ2-2; v_call: TRBV5-1; clone_size: NA; cdr3_nt: TGCGCCAGCACCCTGGGGGGGCCCGGGGAGCTGTTTTTT; cdr3_aa: CASTLGGPGELFF
d_call: NA; j_call: TRBJ2-3; v_call: TRBV29-1; clone_size: NA; cdr3_nt: TGCAGCGTTTGGGAGAGCACAGATACGCAGTATTTT; cdr3_aa: CSVWESTDTQYF
d_call: NA; j_call: TRBJ1-4; v_call: TRBV7-9; clone_size: NA; cdr3_nt: TGTGCCAGCAGCTTAAGCCTCGGAGGAAAGGGTAATGAAAAACTGTTTTTT; cdr3_aa: CASSLSLGGKGNEKLFF
d_call: TRBD1; j_call: TRBJ2-7; v_call: TRBV29-1; clone_size: once; cdr3_nt: TGCAGCGTTGAATACCGGGACAGCCCCTACGAGCAGTACTTC; cdr3_aa: CSVEYRDSPYEQYF
d_call: TRBD1; j_call: TRBJ1-4; v_call: TRBV5-1; clone_size: NA; cdr3_nt: TGCGCCAGCAGCGCTGGGACAGCAGCAACTAATGAAAAACTGTTTTTT; cdr3_aa: CASSAGTAATNEKLFF
d_call: TRBD2; j_call: TRBJ2-2; v_call: TRBV28; clone_size: NA; cdr3_nt: TGTGCCAGCAGTTTTCTTGGCGGGAGGGCGAACACCGGGGAGCTGTTTTTT; cdr3_aa: CASSFLGGRANTGELFF
d_call: NA; j_call: TRBJ1-3; v_call: TRBV19; clone_size: NA; cdr3_nt: TGTGCCTCGAAAGAGTCTGCGGGCGGTGGCTCTGGAAACACCATATATTTT; cdr3_aa: CASKESAGGGSGNTIYF